These 4 T cell receptor beta chains share one sample of origin, sequenced in a study of blood T cell repertoires in COVID-19. Here immunoSEQ multiplex PCR was the method, and the copy in TCRdb shows in-frame clones only, minus some. The sample gives 60,000 to 75,000 clones, around nine tenths of which show up once; 13% is in the top ten. What was sequenced was peripheral blood. These receptors all stem from a woman aged 55-69 years with acute or convalescent COVID-19.

The chain couples TRBV21-1 to TRBJ2-7; the table's D call, TRBD1, was not checked against the DNA. TRBV21-1 is a documented pseudogene. This CDR3 spans 13 amino acids. The CDR3 sequence is CASSLRDSYEQYF. Here the CDR3 DNA reads TGTGCCAGCAGCCTACGGGACAGCTACGAGCAGTACTTC.

DNA for the CDR3: TGTGCCAGCAGTTTCACAGGGGGTGGTCAGCCCCAGCATTTT. Translated, it gives CASSFTGGGQPQHF. The chain has TRBV27 and TRBJ1-5, with 8 nucleotides matching TRBD1. Germline values: CDR1 MNHEY, CDR2 SMNVEV (reference sequence). J was trimmed by 6 bases and V by 3 bases; bases with no gene match: 4. The CDR3 is made up of 14 amino acids.

This clone was observed once. The V and J genes are TRBV3-1 (or the pseudogene TRBV3-2) and TRBJ1-1; D is uncertain. Trimming shortened V by 0 bases and J by 5 bases, and 7 bases separated the two germline ends. In germline, CDR1 is LGHDT, CDR2 YNNKEL (reference sequence). The CDR3 covers 13 residues. CDR3 nucleotides: TGTGCCAGCAGCCAAGAGAGGAGGACTGAAGCTTTCTTT. Protein sequence: CASSQERRTEAFF.

The gene calls are TRBV11-3 and TRBJ2-3; 9 positions match TRBD1. The CDR3 loop spans 16 amino acids. J was trimmed by 4 bases and V by 5 bases; bases with no gene match: 10. Germline V CDR1 and CDR2: SGHNT, YENEEA. For the CDR3, the DNA is TGTGCCAGCAGCACCCGGGACAGGGAAAATGCAGATACGCAGTATTTT. Translation gives CASSTRDRENADTQYF.